One and the same sample provided the 8 T cell receptor beta chains below, sequenced in a study of blood T cell repertoires in COVID-19. Libraries were prepared by immunoSEQ multiplex PCR; TCRdb keeps only in-frame clonotypes and omits some of them. The repertoire holds over 150,000 clones, with around 80% as singletons. The sequenced sample was peripheral blood. These receptors all stem from a woman aged 80 or over with active or convalescent COVID-19.

CDR3 sequence (DNA): TGTGCCAGCAGGTGGGCGAACACTGAAGCTTTCTTT. This sequence encodes CASRWANTEAFF. V usage is TRBV11-2 and J usage is TRBJ1-1; D ambiguous. This CDR3 is built from 12 residues. Between the trimmed V and J ends, which lost 6 bases and 1 base, there was a span of 6 bases. Germline V gives CDR1 SGHAT, CDR2 FQNNGV.

V gene TRBV9 combines with J gene TRBJ2-5; 13 bases line up with TRBD2. Trimming at V came to 3 bases and at J to 7 bases, leaving 6 bases not matched to a gene. Germline assignment: CDR1 SGDLS and CDR2 YYNGEE. This CDR3 comprises 15 residues. Here the CDR3 reads CASSAGLAGVGTQYF. The CDR3 bases are TGTGCCAGCAGCGCTGGACTAGCGGGGGTTGGGACCCAGTACTTC.

V usage is TRBV12-3 or TRBV12-4 and J usage is TRBJ1-2; weak D call: TRBD1 (6 bases). The ends were cut back, 2 bases at V and 8 bases at J, with 9 bases in the middle. There are 12 residues in the CDR3. CDR3 DNA sequence: TGTGCCAGCAGTTTATTGAGGGGGGGCTACACCTTC. Protein product: CASSLLRGGYTF.

This chain joins TRBV7-2 and TRBJ1-3; perhaps TRBD1 as D (6 bases). This CDR3 is 16 amino acids long. Per the germline V gene, CDR1 is SGHTA and CDR2 is FQGNSA. The V gene lost 4 bases and the J gene lost 2 bases, with 15 bases spanning the gap. The CDR3 reads CASSSTTGLAGNTIYF. The CDR3 DNA reads TGTGCCAGCAGCTCTACTACAGGGTTGGCTGGAAACACCATATATTTT.

V and J are TRBV19 and TRBJ1-6, with 7 bases fitting TRBD1. This CDR3 spans 17 amino acids. Germline V lookup: CDR1 LNHDA, CDR2 SQIVND (reference sequence). V gave up 7 bases and J gave up 0 bases; unmatched junction bases: 9. The DNA of the CDR3 is TGTGCCAGTACCCTCGACAGGGAGAGCTCCTATAATTCACCCCTCCACTTT. Translated, it gives CASTLDRESSYNSPLHF.

This clone was counted once. V is TRBV6-2 or TRBV6-3 and J is TRBJ1-6; D gene unclear. Germline loops: CDR1 MNHEY, CDR2 SVGEGT. This CDR3 is built from 16 residues. The V and J ends lost 6 bases and 0 bases respectively, with 12 bases between them. The CDR3 nucleotides read TGTGCCAGCAGCCTCGGGAGGAGCTCCTATAATTCACCCCTCCACTTT. This translates into CASSLGRSSYNSPLHF.

V usage is TRBV24-1 and J usage is TRBJ2-1; TRBD2 matches 9 bases. J lost 6 bases, V lost 2 bases, and 10 bases had no gene match. The CDR3 consists of 17 residues. Germline values: CDR1 KGHDR, CDR2 SFDVKD. CDR3 DNA sequence: TGTGCCACCAGTGATTCCCCCCAAGCGGGGGGAGGCAATGAGCAGTTCTTC. Translated, it gives CATSDSPQAGGGNEQFF.

The chain combines TRBV10-3 with TRBJ1-2, with D possibly being TRBD1 (5 bases). V gave up 4 bases and J gave up 3 bases, with 9 bases separating them. The germline V gene has CDR1 ENHRY and CDR2 SYGVKD. The CDR3 is made up of 13 amino acids. In nucleotides, the CDR3 is TGTGCCATCAGTGTAGAACAGGACTATGGCTACACCTTC. It yields the protein CAISVEQDYGYTF.